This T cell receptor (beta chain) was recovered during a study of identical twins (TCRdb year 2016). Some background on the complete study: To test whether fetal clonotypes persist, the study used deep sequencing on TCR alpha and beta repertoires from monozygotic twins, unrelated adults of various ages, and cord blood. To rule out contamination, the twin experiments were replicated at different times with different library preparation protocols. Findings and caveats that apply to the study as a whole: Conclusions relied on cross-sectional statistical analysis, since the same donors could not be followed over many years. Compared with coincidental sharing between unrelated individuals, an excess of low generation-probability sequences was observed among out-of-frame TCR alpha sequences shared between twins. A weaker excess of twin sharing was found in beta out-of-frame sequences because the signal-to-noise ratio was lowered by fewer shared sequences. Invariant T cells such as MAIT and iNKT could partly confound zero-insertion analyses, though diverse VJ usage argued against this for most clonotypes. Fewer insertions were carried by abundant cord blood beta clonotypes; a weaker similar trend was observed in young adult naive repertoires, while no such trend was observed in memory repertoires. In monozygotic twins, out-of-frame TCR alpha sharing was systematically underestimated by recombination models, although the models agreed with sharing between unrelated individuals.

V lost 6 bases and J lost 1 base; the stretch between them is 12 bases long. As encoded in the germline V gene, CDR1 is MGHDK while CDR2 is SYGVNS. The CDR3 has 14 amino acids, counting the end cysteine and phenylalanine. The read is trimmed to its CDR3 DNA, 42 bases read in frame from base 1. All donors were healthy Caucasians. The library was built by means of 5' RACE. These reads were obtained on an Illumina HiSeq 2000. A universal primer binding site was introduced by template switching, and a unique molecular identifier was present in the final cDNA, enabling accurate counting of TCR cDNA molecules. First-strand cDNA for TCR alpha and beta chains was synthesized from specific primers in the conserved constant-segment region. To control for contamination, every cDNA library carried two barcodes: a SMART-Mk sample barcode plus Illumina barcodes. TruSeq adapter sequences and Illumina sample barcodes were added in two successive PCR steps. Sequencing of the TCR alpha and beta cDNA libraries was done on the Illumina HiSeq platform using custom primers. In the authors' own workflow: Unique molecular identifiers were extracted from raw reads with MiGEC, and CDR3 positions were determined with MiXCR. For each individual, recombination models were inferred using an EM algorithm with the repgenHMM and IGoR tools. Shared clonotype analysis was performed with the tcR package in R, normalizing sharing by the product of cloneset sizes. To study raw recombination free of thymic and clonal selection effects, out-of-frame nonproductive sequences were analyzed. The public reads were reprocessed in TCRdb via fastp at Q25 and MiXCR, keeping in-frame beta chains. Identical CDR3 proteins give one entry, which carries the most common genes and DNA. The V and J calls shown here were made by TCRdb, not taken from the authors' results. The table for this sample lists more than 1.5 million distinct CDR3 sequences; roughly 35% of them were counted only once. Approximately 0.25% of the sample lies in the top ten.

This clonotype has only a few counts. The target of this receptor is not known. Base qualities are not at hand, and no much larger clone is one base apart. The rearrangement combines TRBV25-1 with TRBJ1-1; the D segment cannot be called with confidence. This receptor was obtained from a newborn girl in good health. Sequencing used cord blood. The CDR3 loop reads CASSVGNGNTEAFF. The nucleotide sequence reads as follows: TGTGCCAGCAGCGTAGGGAATGGGAACACTGAAGCTTTCTTT. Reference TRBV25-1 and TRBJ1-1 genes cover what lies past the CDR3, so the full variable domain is EADIYQTPRYLVIGTGKKITLECSQTMGHDKMYWYQQDPGMELHLIHYSYGVNSTEKGDLSSESTVSRIRTEHFPLTLESARPSHTSQYLCASSVGNGNTEAFFGQGTRLTVV.